This T cell receptor beta chain derives from a study of vaccination effects on CD4 cells after COVID-19. Study-wide context: Convalescent patients (three in total) were sampled early and late after vaccination. Overall study findings and caveats: In people who had recovered, most post-vaccine spike-reactive clones were new vaccine-induced clones.

As concerns this clone: Antigen: not known.

This CDR3 spans 13 amino acids. J gave up 6 bases and V 5 bases, and 3 bases lay outside the gene matches. Germline V gene data show CDR1 as KGHSH and CDR2 as LQKENI. The authors isolated CD4+ T cells after about 10 days of culture. Between March and December 2020, the person had a SARS-CoV-2 infection that PCR confirmed. Subjects were given two BNT162b2 or mRNA-1273 vaccine doses. Repertoires were generated with immunoSEQ multiplex PCR, while TCRdb's copy carries only in-frame clones and drops some. The repertoire holds around 50,000 clones, 65% to 75% seen once, with about 5% in the top ten. The chain uses TRBV18 and TRBJ1-4, with 7 bases aligning to TRBD1. The starting material was CD4+ T cells from PBMCs cultured without peptide, obtained after COVID-19 vaccination. The receptor's source is a human donor who had a prior SARS-CoV-2 infection. CDR3 bases: TGTGCCAGCTCAGAAGGGACAGATGAAAAACTGTTTTTT. Translated, it gives CASSEGTDEKLFF.